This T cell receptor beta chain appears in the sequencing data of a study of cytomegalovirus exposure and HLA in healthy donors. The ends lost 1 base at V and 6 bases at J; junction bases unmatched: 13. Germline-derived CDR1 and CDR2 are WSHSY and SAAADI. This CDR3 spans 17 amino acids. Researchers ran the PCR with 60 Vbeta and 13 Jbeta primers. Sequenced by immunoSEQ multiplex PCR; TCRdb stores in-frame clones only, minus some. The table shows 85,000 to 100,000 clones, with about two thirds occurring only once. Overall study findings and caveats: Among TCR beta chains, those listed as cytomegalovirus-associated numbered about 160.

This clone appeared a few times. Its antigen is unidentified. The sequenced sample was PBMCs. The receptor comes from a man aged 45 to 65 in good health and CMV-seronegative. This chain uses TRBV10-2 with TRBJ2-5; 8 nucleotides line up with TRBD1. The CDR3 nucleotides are TGCGCCAGCAGTGAGTACAGCACCCGGGACAGGTCGAAGACCCAGTACTTC. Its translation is CASSEYSTRDRSKTQYF.